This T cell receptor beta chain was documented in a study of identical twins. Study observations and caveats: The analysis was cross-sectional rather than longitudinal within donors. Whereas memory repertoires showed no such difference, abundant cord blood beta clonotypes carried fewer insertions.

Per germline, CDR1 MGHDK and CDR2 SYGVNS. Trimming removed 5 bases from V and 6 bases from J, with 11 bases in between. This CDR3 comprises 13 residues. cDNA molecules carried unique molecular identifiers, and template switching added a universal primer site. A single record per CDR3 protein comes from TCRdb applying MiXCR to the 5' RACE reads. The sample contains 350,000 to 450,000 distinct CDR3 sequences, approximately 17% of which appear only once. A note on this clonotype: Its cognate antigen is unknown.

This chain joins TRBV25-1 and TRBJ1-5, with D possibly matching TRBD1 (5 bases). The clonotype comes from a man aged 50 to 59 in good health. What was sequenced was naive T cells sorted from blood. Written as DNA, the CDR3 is TGTGCCAGCAGTCAGGGATCGGGTCAGCCCCAGCATTTT. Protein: CASSQGSGQPQHF. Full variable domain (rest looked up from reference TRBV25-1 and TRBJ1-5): EADIYQTPRYLVIGTGKKITLECSQTMGHDKMYWYQQDPGMELHLIHYSYGVNSTEKGDLSSESTVSRIRTEHFPLTLESARPSHTSQYLCASSQGSGQPQHFGDGTRLSIL.